The entry below gives a single T cell receptor (beta chain) sequence along with its context. Its cognate antigen is unknown. The data are from a study of beta chain features in type 1 diabetes. Study-wide context: Summed over all samples, the examined sorted cells came to about 110 million.

The germline V gene has CDR1 SNHLY and CDR2 FYNNEI. Trimming shortened V by 5 bases and J by 1 base, and 11 bases separated the two germline ends. This CDR3 is 14 amino acids long. Study-level findings and limits: Moderate yet significant TCRB CDR3 shortening was seen in Type 1 diabetes patients in all four CD4+ subsets. VDJ junctions sequenced from type 1 diabetes patients showed fewer insertions and more deletions.

The isolated RNA, all of it, was reverse transcribed, so expressed TCRB transcripts were what got sequenced. Naive, central memory and regulatory T cell samples averaged about 3.57 million reads. Only in-frame clones appear in the TCRdb table, and some are missing; sequencing was by immunoSEQ multiplex PCR. The sample holds hundreds of thousands of clones; over 12% are singletons and the top ten take 0.04%. Sequencing was carried out using naive CD4+ T cells from blood. The TCR comes from a man younger than 35 with type 1 diabetes. The chain uses TRBV2 and TRBJ2-5; tentative D call: TRBD2 (6 bases). The CDR3 coding sequence is TGTGCCAGCAGTTGGGGACTGCCCCAAGAGACCCAGTACTTC. The encoded protein is CASSWGLPQETQYF.